The T cell receptor beta chain described here comes from a study of memory CD4+ T cells and cytomegalovirus serostatus (dated by TCRdb to between 2019 and 2020). With respect to the entire study: The cohort included approximately 35 healthy adults from Belgium, of whom 9 were CMV seropositive and approximately 25 were CMV seronegative. To replicate a published TCR-based CMV serostatus classifier, the study sequenced CD4+ memory TCRbeta repertoires from a Belgian cohort whose cytomegalovirus serostatus was known. What the research found in general, with its limitations: Of under 200 previously reported CMV-associated TCRbeta sequences, approximately 64 appeared in the CD4+ memory repertoires, each in one to five individuals. The original-framework classifier achieved a median bootstrapped AUC of roughly 0.95 with a 95% CI of 0.76-1.00 on the Belgian cohort. Only CD4+CD45RO+ memory cells were sequenced, in contrast to the original study, in which naive and memory CD4+ and CD8+ populations were covered. For predicting CMV serostatus, the median bootstrapped AUC was about 0.94 using the original framework and roughly 0.91 using a US-trained random forest. Results were interpreted as suggesting that the CMV-associated TCR signature is largely present in the CD4+ memory repertoire.

A word on this clone: The clone's antigen remains unknown. Base qualities are missing; no much larger clone stands one base away.

A FACSAria II was used to sort memory CD4+ T cells, defined as single viable CD3+CD4+CD8-CD45RO+ cells. CMV serostatus was determined using a Roche Elecsys assay that detects serum IgG against CMV pp150, pp28, p38 and p52. Following thawing, total CD4+ T cells were enriched through positive selection using CD4 magnetic microbeads. The samples came from a separate study whose specific focus was interrogating the CD4+ T cell memory repertoire. Peripheral blood mononuclear cells were isolated and cryopreserved according to standard operating procedures, and serum was stored at -80 degrees C. CD3-PerCP (BW264/56), CD4-APC (RPA-T4), CD45RO-PE (UCHT1) and CD8-Pacific Orange (3B5) antibodies were used for staining, and non-viable cells were excluded with Sytox blue. The Quick-DNA Microprep Kit was used to extract genomic DNA from the sorted cells. Amplification of TCRbeta DNA was done with the immunoSEQ hsTCRbeta kit, following the protocol from the manufacturer. An Illumina MiSeq instrument was used to sequence the TCRbeta libraries. For the original study's pipeline: Once out-of-frame sequences had been removed, 2,204,828 distinct TCRbeta sequences were left, which works out to an average of around 67,000 per individual. Each individual was scored by the count of 150 to 200 previously reported CMV-associated TCRbeta sequences and the total productive distinct TCRbeta count. A beta-binomial model was reimplemented in Python, and scikit-learn random forests with default parameters were trained on data from the US cohort. Classifier performance on the Belgian cohort was reported as the median AUC with percentile confidence intervals calculated over 10,000 bootstrap iterations. In TCRdb, the immuneACCESS table is reduced to in-frame sequences with V and J assigned. These tables do not hold every clone; where another copy was compared, an unresolved V gene accounts for under half, and the others remain unexplained. D and trimming come from the DNA, and the V and J calls and clone size come from that table. A total of 46,000 or so clones appear in this sample, around four fifths of them only once. The biggest ten clones account for 0.61% of the sample.

CDR1 and CDR2, per the germline V gene (reference sequence), are SEHNR and FQNEAQ. Spanning cysteine to phenylalanine, the CDR3 consists of 13 amino acids. This entry keeps only the CDR3 DNA: 39 bases, framed from base 1. Clipping removes 6 bases from V and 5 bases from J, with 4 as the unmatched junction base count. The sample taken for sequencing was memory CD4+ T cells from blood. The sequence derives from an adult in good health and CMV-seronegative. This receptor chain uses TRBV7-9 and TRBJ1-1; TRBD1 matches 9 bases in the middle. This receptor has the CDR3 CASSGQGRTEAFF. The DNA reads as follows: TGTGCCAGCAGTGGACAGGGGAGGACTGAAGCTTTCTTT.